Below, one T cell receptor (beta chain) is given with its context. This specimen comes from a study of T cell responses to AZD1222 COVID-19 vaccine. V lost 4 bases and J lost 2, with 13 bases in between. Germline V gene lookup returns CDR1 SGHKS and CDR2 YYEKEE (reference sequence). This CDR3 has 14 residues. This table comes from immunoSEQ multiplex PCR, and its TCRdb copy is limited to in-frame clones, with some not included. This table holds 120,000 or so clones, approximately 88% found once. The receptor was isolated from an adult in good health. Sequencing used peripheral blood, obtained on day 0 of AZD1222 vaccination. The chain joins TRBV5-5 to TRBJ2-7; the D is unclear. The CDR3 coding sequence is TGTGCCAGCAGCCCGACCGCGCCAGCCTACGAGCAGTACTTC. Translation: CASSPTAPAYEQYF.